The 15 T cell receptor beta chains presented below share a single source sample, sequenced in a study of shared clonotypes between healthy human individuals. Using immunoSEQ multiplex PCR, the repertoire was profiled, and TCRdb retains in-frame clones only, with some absent. Here the sample spans about 120,000 clones, about 71% being singletons. The sequenced sample consisted of memory CD8+ T cells sorted from blood. The subset denotes: CD45RO+ cells pooled with CCR7-negative TemRA cells. The receptors here all came from a woman in her twenties or thirties in good health.

The gene calls are TRBV15 and TRBJ1-4; D is undetermined. V was shortened by 3 bases and J by 13 bases, with 15 bases between the two germline ends. There are 13 residues in the CDR3. CDR1 is LNHNV, CDR2 YYDKDF, per germline (reference sequence). The CDR3, as DNA: TGTGCCACCAGCAGTCGGGCTTCTGACGGACTGTTTTTT. Translating it yields CATSSRASDGLFF.

This chain joins TRBV20-1 and TRBJ2-5; D is undetermined. CDR1 is DFQATT and CDR2 is SNEGSKA in the germline V gene (reference sequence). The CDR3 covers 10 residues. The V end lost 5 bases, the J end lost 5 bases, and 6 bases lay between the germline ends. The CDR3 coding sequence is TGCAGTGCTGCCGGGGAGACCCAGTACTTC. Its translation: CSAAGETQYF.

V and J are TRBV5-6 and TRBJ2-7; 12 bases line up with TRBD2. The V and J ends lost 4 bases and 3 bases, in that order; junction bases with no gene match: 5. From germline, CDR1 is SGHDT and CDR2 YYEEEE. This CDR3 is built from 15 residues. Here the CDR3 DNA reads TGTGCCAGCAGCGGGGGACTAGCGGGCCTCTACGAGCAGTACTTC. Translating gives CASSGGLAGLYEQYF.

This clone was seen a few times. The rearrangement links TRBV21-1 to TRBJ1-5. TRBV21-1 is reported as a pseudogene. The CDR3 covers 16 residues. The chain's CDR3 is CASSKGRVGCDQPQHF. The CDR3 DNA sequence: TGTGCCAGCAGCAAAGGTCGGGTGGGCTGTGATCAGCCCCAGCATTTT.

The chain links TRBV6-1 to TRBJ1-5; possibly TRBD1 for D (5 bases). The CDR3 runs to 15 residues. Germline lookup yields CDR1 MNHNS and CDR2 SASEGT. Deletions cut 5 bases from V and 1 base from J, with 12 bases between. Written as DNA, the CDR3 is TGTGCCAGCAGTCTACATGAGGGGAGCAATCAGCCCCAGCATTTT. The encoded protein is CASSLHEGSNQPQHF.

This chain links TRBV4-2 with TRBJ2-7; 8 bases fit TRBD2. The V gene end was trimmed by 1 base and the J gene end by 2 bases; junction bases not matched to a gene: 7. This CDR3 comprises 16 residues. Germline CDR1 LGHNA, CDR2 YNFKEQ. As DNA, the CDR3 is TGTGCCAGCAGCCAAGTCTCTAGCGGGTCGCCCTACGAGCAGTACTTC. Its protein is CASSQVSSGSPYEQYF.

The chain links TRBV5-1 to TRBJ2-1; 12 nucleotides match TRBD2. Trimming at V came to 1 base and at J to 5 bases, leaving 4 bases not matched to a gene. The CDR3 covers 16 residues. CDR1 is SGHRS and CDR2 is YFSETQ in the germline V gene. The CDR3 DNA is TGCGCCAGCAGCTTGACTAGCGGGAGGAGGGACAATGAGCAGTTCTTC. Translation gives CASSLTSGRRDNEQFF.

The chain combines TRBV5-4 with TRBJ1-2; D not resolved. With 6 bases removed from V and 7 bases from J, the gap between germline ends came to 13 bases. CDR3 size: 12 residues. Germline V lookup: CDR1 SGHNT, CDR2 YYREEE (reference sequence). The CDR3 protein is CASTPPGSGYTF. DNA of the CDR3: TGTGCCAGCACCCCCCCCGGTAGTGGCTACACCTTC.

The table lists this clone with a few counts. The chain is built from TRBV7-8 and TRBJ2-7; the D gene is possibly TRBD2 (5 bases). Trimming pared 1 base from V and 0 bases from J, leaving 7 bases between. The CDR3 covers 14 residues. CDR1 and CDR2 (germline): SGHVS, FQNEAQ. CDR3 DNA sequence: TGTGCCAGCAGCTTAGAGGACTCCTCCTACGAGCAGTACTTC. Translating it yields CASSLEDSSYEQYF. The full variable domain, its missing parts supplied by reference TRBV7-8 and TRBJ2-7, is GAGVSQSPRYKVAKRGQDVALRCDPISGHVSLFWYQQALGQGPEFLTYFQNEAQLDKSGLPSDRFFAERPEGSVSTLKIQRTQQEDSAVYLCASSLEDSSYEQYFGPGTRLTVT.

This chain uses TRBV2 with TRBJ2-7; D is ambiguous. The germline CDR1 and CDR2 sequences are SNHLY and FYNNEI. The CDR3 is 16 residues long. Trimming stripped 5 bases from V and 0 bases from J, with 17 bases between. The CDR3 here is CASSTAQPADSYEQYF. The CDR3 DNA reads as TGTGCCAGCAGTACGGCGCAGCCCGCGGACTCCTACGAGCAGTACTTC.

The chain carries TRBV9 and TRBJ1-3, with 7 bases that match TRBD1. This CDR3 contains 19 residues. Germline V lookup: CDR1 SGDLS, CDR2 YYNGEE. V was pared by 4 bases and J by 0 bases, with 16 bases of the junction left unmatched. The CDR3 loop reads CASSTRGTESQNSGNTIYF. In DNA form, the CDR3 reads TGTGCCAGCAGCACCCGCGGGACAGAATCCCAAAACTCTGGAAACACCATATATTTT.

This chain links TRBV27 with TRBJ1-2; 8 bases fit TRBD1. This CDR3 has 15 residues. CDR1 is MNHEY, CDR2 SMNVEV, per germline (reference sequence). J lost 6 bases, V lost 6 bases, and 12 bases had no gene match. The DNA of the CDR3 is TGTGCCAGCAGCAATTTACACAGGGGGAACGATGGCTACACCTTC. Encoded protein: CASSNLHRGNDGYTF.

The chain has TRBV25-1 and TRBJ1-1; the D is unclear. The length of the CDR3 is 11 residues. V was clipped by 5 bases and J by 4 bases, with 5 bases between them. CDR1 and CDR2 from the germline V gene are MGHDK and SYGVNS. The chain's CDR3 is CASSTTTEAFF. CDR3 nucleotides: TGTGCCAGCAGTACAACCACTGAAGCTTTCTTT.

The V gene is TRBV18, the J gene TRBJ1-2; no reliable D call. Looked up from germline, CDR1 is KGHSH and CDR2 is LQKENI. The CDR3 totals 13 residues. The V end lost 8 bases, the J end lost 4 bases, and 14 bases lay between the germline ends. In DNA form, the CDR3 reads TGTGCCAGCGCAGAAGGGTCTACCTATGGCTACACCTTC. It encodes CASAEGSTYGYTF.

The chain employs TRBV27 and TRBJ2-7; TRBD2 matches at 8 bases. This CDR3 contains 15 residues. After removal of 3 bases from V and 6 bases from J, the junction contained 10 bases not matched to a gene. Germline CDR1 and CDR2: MNHEY and SMNVEV (reference sequence). The CDR3 bases are TGTGCCAGCAGTTTGGCGCTAGCGGGTACAGGCGAGCAGTACTTC. Translation gives CASSLALAGTGEQYF.